This entry is about one T cell receptor beta chain. Its target is unknown. V shed 4 bases, J shed 6 bases, and the junction held 4 bases outside the gene matches. Germline V gene data show CDR1 as KGHDR and CDR2 as SFDVKD. The CDR3 extends over 14 amino acids. This sample was included in a study of T cells in Graves' hyperthyroidism and ophthalmopathy. Study-level information: Upon initial diagnosis and before any treatment, peripheral blood was collected. Study conclusions and caveats: Model output signaled ophthalmopathy a median roughly 6 months ahead of onset.

Regions amplified from RNA transcripts were the TCR beta CDR3 regions. HTBI primers were employed in a first-round RT-PCR of the TCR CDR3. TCRdb ran MiXCR on the multiplex PCR reads and lists one entry per CDR3 protein. The sample includes 650,000 to 750,000 distinct CDR3 sequences, 12% to 15% of them seen just once. An absence of ophthalmopathy progression within 18 months meant stable Graves' hyperthyroidism. Lactation, pregnancy, other autoimmune disease or uncontrolled infection led to exclusion of patients. The rearrangement joins TRBV24-1 to TRBJ2-2, with TRBD2 identical over 7 bases. This sequence was found in a woman aged 18-29 years with Graves' hyperthyroidism. Sequencing was carried out using blood. CDR3 coding DNA: TGTGCCACCAGTGACTCAGGACTAGCCGGGGAGCTGTTTTTT. Translated: CATSDSGLAGELFF.